This T cell receptor beta chain was observed in a study of regulatory T cells in long-lasting Graves disease. The wider study: With positive TSH receptor antibodies and over 5 years of antithyroid drugs, Graves' disease was considered persistent. Study outcomes and limitations: Only a small sample size was used, which may have cut accuracy. Favored usage of TRBV28, TRBJ1-2 and TRBJ2-5 was recorded in persistent disease.

This clonotype was seen a handful of times. Its specificity is unknown. Germline values: CDR1 DFQATT, CDR2 SNEGSKA (reference sequence). The V gene lost 0 bases and the J gene lost 7 bases, with 16 bases spanning the gap. The CDR3 totals 15 residues. CDR3 regions were amplified by Arm-PCR using iRepertoire HTBI primers to build TCR beta libraries. TCRdb ran MiXCR on the multiplex PCR reads and lists one entry per CDR3 protein. The profile shows roughly 450,000 distinct CDR3 sequences, 20% to 25% of them singletons. Described time point: persistent/refractory GD, antithyroid drugs over 5 years with positive TRAb. Extracted PBMC RNA gave rise to the TCR library.

Here the sequenced sample was peripheral blood mononuclear cells (PBMCs), taken when the disease was refractory, from a patient treated with antithyroid drugs. The clonotype was recovered from a female donor with Graves disease. The chain recombines TRBV20-1 with TRBJ2-1, with D unresolved. In DNA form, the CDR3 reads TGCAGTGCTAGAGATACGGCAGGTAGGGTGAATGAGCAGTTCTTC. As protein: CSARDTAGRVNEQFF.